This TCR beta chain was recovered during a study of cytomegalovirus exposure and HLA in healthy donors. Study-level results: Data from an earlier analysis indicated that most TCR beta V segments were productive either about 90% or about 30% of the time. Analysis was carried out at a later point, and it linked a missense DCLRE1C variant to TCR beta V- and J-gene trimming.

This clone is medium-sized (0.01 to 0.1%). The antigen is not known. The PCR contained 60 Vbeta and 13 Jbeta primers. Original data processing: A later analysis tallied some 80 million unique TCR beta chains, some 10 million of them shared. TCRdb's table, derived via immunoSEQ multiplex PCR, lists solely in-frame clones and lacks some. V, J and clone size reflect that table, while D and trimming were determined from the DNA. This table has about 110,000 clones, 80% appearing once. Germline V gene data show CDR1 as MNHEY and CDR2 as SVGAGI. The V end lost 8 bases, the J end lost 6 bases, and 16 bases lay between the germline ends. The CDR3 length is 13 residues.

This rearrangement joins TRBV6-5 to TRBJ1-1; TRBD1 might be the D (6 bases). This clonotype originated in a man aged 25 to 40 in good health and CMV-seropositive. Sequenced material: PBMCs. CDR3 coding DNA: TGTGCCAGCGGGCCGGGGGGCGGGTCTGAAGCTTTCTTT. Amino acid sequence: CASGPGGGSEAFF.